A single sample is the source of the 18 T cell receptor beta chains below, sequenced in a study of Graves' ophthalmopathy and Graves' hyperthyroidism. Amplified material comprised TCR beta CDR3 regions derived from RNA transcripts. An opening RT-PCR round employed HTBI primers and preceded a second-round multiplex PCR. MiXCR, applied by TCRdb to the multiplex PCR reads, yields one record per CDR3 protein. The sample has 300,000 to 400,000 distinct CDR3 sequences, under 20% seen once. Specimen: peripheral blood. The receptors were gathered from an adult man with Graves' ophthalmopathy.

There are many counts of this clonotype. The chain employs TRBV30 and TRBJ2-7; 10 bases align to TRBD1. Unmatched junction bases numbered 2, after V lost 1 base and J lost 8 bases. There are 12 residues in the CDR3. Germline V gene sequence: CDR1 GTSNPN, CDR2 SVGIG (reference sequence). This CDR3 reads CAWSGDRGQQYF. DNA for the CDR3: TGTGCCTGGAGTGGGGACAGGGGACAGCAGTACTTC.

This clonotype has only a few counts. A much larger clone lies a single base off, so this may be a read error. The chain employs TRBV30 and TRBJ2-5; no clear D gene. V was shortened by 4 bases and J by 3 bases, with 9 bases between the two germline ends. This CDR3 comprises 12 residues. Germline CDR1 and CDR2: GTSNPN and SVGIG (reference sequence). The DNA of the CDR3 is TGTGCCTGGATGGCAGGAAAAGAGACCCAGTACTTC. This translates into CAWMAGKETQYF.

This clonotype was counted many times. The rearrangement links TRBV12-3 or TRBV12-4 to TRBJ1-5; D call uncertain. The CDR3 length is 13 residues. V was cut by 6 bases and J by 1 base, with 7 bases left in between. CDR3 loop: CASREGSNQPQHF. CDR3 nucleotide sequence: TGTGCCAGCAGGGAAGGGAGCAATCAGCCCCAGCATTTT.

The table lists this clonotype with many counts. This rearrangement joins TRBV7-8 to TRBJ1-2; D call uncertain. Trimming left V 2 bases short and J 2 bases short, with 12 bases between. This CDR3 spans 15 amino acids. CDR1 and CDR2 (germline): SGHVS, FQNEAQ. This chain's CDR3 is CASSLTVSGNYGYTF. The DNA of the CDR3 is TGTGCCAGCAGCTTAACAGTCTCGGGAAACTATGGCTACACCTTC.

In this sample, this clonotype turned up many times. The CDR3 bases are TGTGCCAGCAGCCGTTCTTCCTCTGGGGCCAACGTCCTGACTTTC. Protein: CASSRSSSGANVLTF. The chain carries TRBV7-9 and TRBJ2-6; no clear D gene. Between the trimmed V and J ends, which lost 5 bases and 0 bases, there was a span of 8 bases. The CDR3 spans 15 residues. The germline CDR1 and CDR2 sequences are SEHNR and FQNEAQ (reference sequence). The full variable domain, with the rest looked up from reference TRBV7-9 and TRBJ2-6, is DTGVSQNPRHKITKRGQNVTFRCDPISEHNRLYWYRQTLGQGPEFLTYFQNEAQLEKSRLLSDRFSAERPKGSFSTLEIQRTEQGDSAMYLCASSRSSSGANVLTFGAGSRLTVL.

This rearrangement joins TRBV2 to TRBJ2-3, with D possibly being TRBD1 (5 bases). V lost 5 bases to trimming and J lost 0 bases, with 9 bases between them. Germline values: CDR1 SNHLY, CDR2 FYNNEI. This CDR3 has 14 amino acids. CDR3 protein: CASSSRTSTDTQYF. CDR3 bases: TGTGCCAGCAGTTCCCGGACAAGCACAGATACGCAGTATTTT. Full variable domain (outside the CDR3, taken from reference TRBV2 and TRBJ2-3): EPEVTQTPSHQVTQMGQEVILRCVPISNHLYFYWYRQILGQKVEFLVSFYNNEISEKSEIFDDQFSVERPDGSNFTLKIRSTKLEDSAMYFCASSSRTSTDTQYFGPGTRLTVL.

The sample holds many counts of this clonotype. J is TRBJ2-5 and V is TRBV20-1; 10 positions match TRBD2. Germline-derived CDR1 and CDR2 are DFQATT and SNEGSKA (reference sequence). V gave up 5 bases and J gave up 5 bases; unmatched junction bases: 8. The CDR3 sequence is 14 residues long. The CDR3 region is CSAGLAGGEETQYF. CDR3 bases: TGCAGTGCTGGCTTAGCGGGAGGCGAGGAGACCCAGTACTTC.

This clonotype was counted at least ten times. This chain connects TRBV7-2 to TRBJ2-7; D gene uncertain. From germline, CDR1 is SGHTA and CDR2 FQGNSA. V gave up 5 bases and J gave up 7 bases, with 18 bases separating them. CDR3 length equals 14 residues. The CDR3 region has the DNA TGTGCCAGCAGCCACGGATTACGACTTGGAGAGCAGTACTTC. The encoded protein is CASSHGLRLGEQYF.

This clonotype was recorded at least ten times. The rearrangement links TRBV20-1 to TRBJ1-5; 7 nucleotides align to TRBD1. The trim removed 6 bases at V and 0 bases at J, leaving 8 bases unmatched. From germline, CDR1 is DFQATT and CDR2 SNEGSKA (reference sequence). The CDR3 runs 15 residues. Written as DNA, the CDR3 is TGCAGTGCCTTACTACAGGGGCCTAGCAATCAGCCCCAGCATTTT. Its protein is CSALLQGPSNQPQHF.

This clonotype was found a few times. This chain connects TRBV2 to TRBJ2-2; 9 nucleotides agree with TRBD1. Germline CDR1 and CDR2: SNHLY and FYNNEI. The CDR3 runs to 15 residues. V lost 8 bases and J lost 1; bases outside the gene matches: 5. CDR3 amino acids: CASGRTGVNTGELFF. CDR3 DNA sequence: TGTGCCAGCGGACGGACAGGGGTGAACACCGGGGAGCTGTTTTTT.

Ten or more counts support this clonotype. The V call is TRBV12-3 or TRBV12-4, the J call TRBJ1-2; 9 bases agree with TRBD1. There are 13 residues in the CDR3. V shed 6 bases, J shed 5 bases, and the junction held 4 bases outside the gene matches. The CDR3 sequence: CASRGTGPYGYTF. In DNA, the CDR3 is TGTGCCAGCAGGGGGACAGGGCCATATGGCTACACCTTC.

This clonotype has ten or more counts. The chain employs TRBV5-1 and TRBJ1-2, with a possible D match to TRBD1 (5 bases). The V gene's germline CDR1 is SGHRS and CDR2 YFSETQ. The V end lost 0 bases, the J end lost 4 bases, and 13 bases lay between the germline ends. The CDR3 is 15 residues long. The CDR3 region has the DNA TGCGCCAGCAGCTTGGAAACAGGAGAGCTCTATGGCTACACCTTC. Translated: CASSLETGELYGYTF.

This clonotype showed up just a few times. The chain combines TRBV28 with TRBJ2-4; 9 bases align to TRBD1. CDR1 is MDHEN, CDR2 SYDVKM, per germline. The CDR3 has 14 residues. V lost 4 bases, J lost 7 bases, and 5 bases stayed unmatched. The CDR3 nucleotides read TGTGCCAGCAGTTCCGGGACAGGGTGGAACATTCAGTACTTC. Its translation is CASSSGTGWNIQYF.

This clonotype was recorded many times. This sequence joins TRBV3-1 and TRBJ1-5; no clear D gene. The CDR3 is 13 residues long. Germline V gene sequence: CDR1 LGHDT, CDR2 YNNKEL (reference sequence). V lost 0 bases, J lost 7 bases, and 7 bases lay in between. This CDR3 is CASSQDGSQPQHF. The CDR3 nucleotides are TGTGCCAGCAGCCAAGATGGGTCCCAGCCCCAGCATTTT.

This clonotype was seen at least ten times. This rearrangement joins TRBV20-1 to TRBJ1-5, with D hard to call. Trimming removed 6 bases from V and 5 bases from J, with 17 bases in between. Germline CDR1 and CDR2: DFQATT and SNEGSKA (reference sequence). The CDR3 is 14 residues long. CDR3 coding DNA: TGCAGTGCAACCGTGGGGAATTCGGATCAGCCCCAGCATTTT. Translated, it gives CSATVGNSDQPQHF.

This clonotype has a count of ten or more. One end of the junction varies from germline; a read error may be responsible. Here the CDR3 reads CASSISREARPGTGELFF. The CDR3 nucleotides are TGTGCCAGCAGTATATCCCGGGAGGCCCGCCCCGGCACCGGGGAGCTGTTTTTT. This chain links TRBV27 with TRBJ2-2; 7 bases match TRBD2. The CDR3 is 18 amino acids. Germline V gene lookup returns CDR1 MNHEY and CDR2 SMNVEV (reference sequence).

The table lists this clonotype with many counts. The rearrangement joins TRBV20-1 to TRBJ1-1; no clear D. Germline V lookup: CDR1 DFQATT, CDR2 SNEGSKA (reference sequence). V was cut by 4 bases and J by 1 base, with 16 bases left in between. The CDR3 consists of 15 residues. The chain's CDR3 is CSAIGMREGNTEAFF. The CDR3 coding sequence is TGCAGTGCTATAGGCATGCGGGAGGGGAACACTGAAGCTTTCTTT.

This clonotype appeared a few times. V and J are TRBV11-2 and TRBJ2-5, with D possibly matching TRBD2 (5 bases). Trimming shortened V by 4 bases and J by 3 bases, and 9 bases separated the two germline ends. Germline V gives CDR1 SGHAT, CDR2 FQNNGV. This CDR3 is 13 amino acids long. In nucleotides, the CDR3 is TGTGCCAGCAGCTCCACGGAGGAAGAGACCCAGTACTTC. Amino acids: CASSSTEEETQYF.